The rows below give T cell receptor beta chains drawn from one sample of a study of cytomegalovirus exposure and HLA in healthy donors. Assay used: immunoSEQ multiplex PCR; TCRdb lists only in-frame clones, some missing. The table shows over 150,000 clones, with roughly 82% occurring only once. The sequencing sample was made of PBMCs. Receptors were obtained from a man in his forties or fifties in good health and CMV-seropositive. Both conserved end residues are part of each CDR3. Fields, in order: D gene, J gene, clone size, V gene, CDR3 protein, CDR3 DNA. The D gene is left open where the match is weak. Clone size is shown for a subset of rows, as once, few, many or a class of expanded clone.

d_call: .
j_call: TRBJ2-7
clone_size: .
v_call: TRBV27
cdr3_aa: CASSFKGPYEQYF
cdr3_nt: TGTGCCAGCAGTTTTAAGGGGCCCTACGAGCAGTACTTC

d_call: TRBD2
j_call: TRBJ2-3
clone_size: .
v_call: TRBV7-3
cdr3_aa: CASSPLAGGSDTQYF
cdr3_nt: TGTGCCAGCAGCCCACTAGCGGGAGGGTCAGATACGCAGTATTTT

d_call: .
j_call: TRBJ2-5
clone_size: .
v_call: TRBV29-1
cdr3_aa: CSVAAQGETQYF
cdr3_nt: TGCAGCGTTGCAGCGCAGGGGGAGACCCAGTACTTC

d_call: TRBD1
j_call: TRBJ2-7
clone_size: .
v_call: TRBV9
cdr3_aa: CASSVGSGGTSYEQYF
cdr3_nt: TGTGCCAGCAGCGTAGGATCAGGGGGCACCTCCTACGAGCAGTACTTC

d_call: TRBD2
j_call: TRBJ2-7
clone_size: .
v_call: TRBV5-4
cdr3_aa: CASTRPGGSYEQYF
cdr3_nt: TGTGCCAGCACCAGGCCCGGGGGGTCCTACGAGCAGTACTTC

d_call: TRBD1
j_call: TRBJ1-2
clone_size: .
v_call: TRBV29-1
cdr3_aa: CSVSPGQGGHYGYTF
cdr3_nt: TGCAGCGTCTCACCGGGCCAGGGGGGTCACTATGGCTACACCTTC

d_call: TRBD2
j_call: TRBJ2-3
clone_size: .
v_call: TRBV28
cdr3_aa: CASSFGRAIDTQYF
cdr3_nt: TGTGCCAGCAGTTTCGGGAGGGCCATAGATACGCAGTATTTT

d_call: TRBD1
j_call: TRBJ2-7
clone_size: .
v_call: TRBV28
cdr3_aa: CASSLTGGHEQYF
cdr3_nt: TGTGCCAGCAGTTTAACAGGGGGCCACGAGCAGTACTTC

d_call: .
j_call: TRBJ2-2
clone_size: .
v_call: TRBV10-3
cdr3_aa: CAISESTGTGELFF
cdr3_nt: TGTGCCATCAGTGAGTCGACCGGGACCGGGGAGCTGTTTTTT

d_call: .
j_call: TRBJ1-6
clone_size: .
v_call: TRBV5-5
cdr3_aa: CASSLPGKPLHF
cdr3_nt: TGTGCCAGCAGCTTGCCAGGGAAGCCCCTCCACTTT

d_call: .
j_call: TRBJ2-7
clone_size: .
v_call: TRBV7-8
cdr3_aa: CASSPTPSYEQYF
cdr3_nt: TGTGCCAGCAGCCCTACGCCGTCCTACGAGCAGTACTTC

d_call: .
j_call: TRBJ2-5
clone_size: .
v_call: TRBV6-1
cdr3_aa: CASSEGGLGTQYF
cdr3_nt: TGTGCCAGCAGTGAAGGGGGCCTGGGGACCCAGTACTTC

d_call: .
j_call: TRBJ2-7
clone_size: .
v_call: TRBV5-1
cdr3_aa: CASSFSSYEQYF
cdr3_nt: TGCGCCAGCAGCTTCTCCTCCTACGAGCAGTACTTC

d_call: .
j_call: TRBJ1-2
clone_size: .
v_call: TRBV4-2
cdr3_aa: CASSQGAGNNYGYTF
cdr3_nt: TGTGCCAGCAGCCAAGGGGCAGGAAATAACTATGGCTACACCTTC

d_call: .
j_call: TRBJ2-1
clone_size: .
v_call: TRBV7-9
cdr3_aa: CASSFPDEQFF
cdr3_nt: TGTGCCAGCAGCTTTCCGGATGAGCAGTTCTTC

d_call: TRBD1
j_call: TRBJ1-5
clone_size: few
v_call: TRBV19
cdr3_aa: CASSMGQSRNQPQHF
cdr3_nt: TGTGCCAGTAGTATGGGACAGTCCCGCAATCAGCCCCAGCATTTT

d_call: TRBD2
j_call: TRBJ2-1
clone_size: .
v_call: TRBV5-6
cdr3_aa: CASNPGLGVDEQFF
cdr3_nt: TGTGCCAGCAATCCGGGACTAGGTGTGGATGAGCAGTTCTTC

d_call: TRBD1
j_call: TRBJ1-2
clone_size: .
v_call: TRBV30
cdr3_aa: CAGTGTGGGGYTF
cdr3_nt: TGTGCCGGTACCGGGACAGGGGGCGGTGGCTACACCTTC

d_call: .
j_call: TRBJ1-2
clone_size: .
v_call: TRBV15
cdr3_aa: CATSRDQSRTSGYTF
cdr3_nt: TGTGCCACCAGCAGAGATCAGAGCCGAACTAGTGGCTACACCTTC

d_call: TRBD2
j_call: TRBJ2-2
clone_size: .
v_call: TRBV10-3
cdr3_aa: CALLAGDTGELFF
cdr3_nt: TGTGCCCTTCTAGCGGGAGACACCGGGGAGCTGTTTTTT

d_call: TRBD1
j_call: TRBJ2-5
clone_size: few
v_call: TRBV7-6
cdr3_aa: CASSAAGTGGETQYF
cdr3_nt: TGTGCCAGCAGCGCCGCCGGGACAGGTGGAGAGACCCAGTACTTC

d_call: .
j_call: TRBJ1-5
clone_size: .
v_call: TRBV6-1
cdr3_aa: CASSEISQGINQPQHF
cdr3_nt: TGTGCCAGCAGCGAAATTTCTCAGGGAATAAACCAGCCCCAGCATTTT

d_call: TRBD1
j_call: TRBJ2-7
clone_size: .
v_call: TRBV11-2
cdr3_aa: CASSLRTGAVEQYF
cdr3_nt: TGTGCCAGCAGCTTAAGGACAGGCGCCGTCGAGCAGTACTTC

d_call: TRBD1
j_call: TRBJ2-5
clone_size: .
v_call: TRBV7-3
cdr3_aa: CASSHSRGHETQYF
cdr3_nt: TGTGCCAGCAGTCACTCCAGGGGGCACGAGACCCAGTACTTC

d_call: TRBD1
j_call: TRBJ2-1
clone_size: .
v_call: TRBV15
cdr3_aa: CATSDRGTSYNEQFF
cdr3_nt: TGTGCCACCAGCGACAGGGGGACCTCCTACAATGAGCAGTTCTTC

d_call: TRBD1
j_call: TRBJ1-3
clone_size: once
v_call: TRBV2
cdr3_aa: CASSELGTARNTIYF
cdr3_nt: TGTGCCAGCAGTGAATTAGGGACAGCTAGAAACACCATATATTTT

d_call: TRBD2
j_call: TRBJ2-7
clone_size: .
v_call: TRBV28
cdr3_aa: CASSDYGRGGYYEQYF
cdr3_nt: TGTGCCAGCAGCGACTACGGGCGGGGGGGCTACTACGAGCAGTACTTC

d_call: .
j_call: TRBJ2-7
clone_size: .
v_call: TRBV19
cdr3_aa: CASSRSRDYEQYF
cdr3_nt: TGTGCCAGTAGTAGGAGCAGGGACTACGAGCAGTACTTC

d_call: .
j_call: TRBJ2-7
clone_size: many
v_call: TRBV2
cdr3_aa: CASSEPFRLEQYF
cdr3_nt: TGTGCCAGCAGTGAGCCTTTCAGGCTTGAGCAGTACTTC

d_call: .
j_call: TRBJ2-2
clone_size: .
v_call: TRBV29-1
cdr3_aa: CSAYNTGELFF
cdr3_nt: TGCAGCGCCTACAACACCGGGGAGCTGTTTTTT

d_call: TRBD1
j_call: TRBJ1-4
clone_size: .
v_call: TRBV27
cdr3_aa: CASSSHRTGRPNEKLFF
cdr3_nt: TGTGCCAGCAGTTCCCACCGGACAGGGCGCCCTAATGAAAAACTGTTTTTT

d_call: TRBD2
j_call: TRBJ2-6
clone_size: .
v_call: TRBV25-1
cdr3_aa: CASSEGQRETGANVLTF
cdr3_nt: TGTGCCAGCAGTGAGGGCCAGCGGGAGACTGGGGCCAACGTCCTGACTTTC

d_call: .
j_call: TRBJ1-6
clone_size: .
v_call: TRBV7-9
cdr3_aa: CASSLAGGAYSPLHF
cdr3_nt: TGTGCCAGCAGCTTAGCTGGGGGCGCTTATTCACCCCTCCACTTT

d_call: .
j_call: TRBJ2-7
clone_size: .
v_call: TRBV7-2
cdr3_aa: CASSFGVAYEQYF
cdr3_nt: TGTGCCAGCAGTTTCGGGGTTGCCTACGAGCAGTACTTC

d_call: .
j_call: TRBJ1-1
clone_size: .
v_call: TRBV5-4
cdr3_aa: CASLKSGDLIKNTEAFF
cdr3_nt: TGTGCCAGCCTCAAATCGGGGGACCTCATAAAGAACACTGAAGCTTTCTTT

d_call: TRBD1
j_call: TRBJ1-1
clone_size: .
v_call: TRBV7-2
cdr3_aa: CASSLRTGMNTEAFF
cdr3_nt: TGTGCCAGCAGCCTACGGACAGGAATGAACACTGAAGCTTTCTTT

d_call: TRBD1
j_call: TRBJ1-1
clone_size: .
v_call: TRBV5-8
cdr3_aa: CASSGGQALNTEAFF
cdr3_nt: TGTGCCAGCAGCGGGGGACAGGCATTGAACACTGAAGCTTTCTTT

d_call: .
j_call: TRBJ1-1
clone_size: .
v_call: TRBV7-3
cdr3_aa: CASSLTIGTEAFF
cdr3_nt: TGTGCCAGCAGCTTGACCATCGGGACAGAAGCTTTCTTT

d_call: TRBD1
j_call: TRBJ1-1
clone_size: few
v_call: TRBV4-1
cdr3_aa: CASREQGALVEAFF
cdr3_nt: TGCGCCAGCAGGGAACAGGGGGCGTTGGTTGAAGCTTTCTTT

d_call: TRBD1
j_call: TRBJ1-2
clone_size: .
v_call: TRBV9
cdr3_aa: CASSAGTGTIGYTF
cdr3_nt: TGTGCCAGCAGCGCCGGGACAGGGACGATTGGCTACACCTTC

d_call: .
j_call: TRBJ1-2
clone_size: .
v_call: TRBV28
cdr3_aa: CASTLHSPISNYGYTF
cdr3_nt: TGTGCCAGCACCCTCCACAGTCCGATTTCTAACTATGGCTACACCTTC

d_call: TRBD1
j_call: TRBJ2-7
clone_size: .
v_call: TRBV19
cdr3_aa: CASSPGQGVDEQYF
cdr3_nt: TGTGCCAGTAGTCCCGGACAGGGTGTGGACGAGCAGTACTTC

d_call: .
j_call: TRBJ2-2
clone_size: .
v_call: TRBV7-3
cdr3_aa: CASSLDRARGGELFF
cdr3_nt: TGTGCCAGCAGCCTGGACAGAGCACGGGGCGGGGAGCTGTTTTTT

d_call: .
j_call: TRBJ2-3
clone_size: .
v_call: TRBV9
cdr3_aa: CASSVEGSVSTDTQYF
cdr3_nt: TGTGCCAGCAGCGTAGAGGGTAGCGTAAGCACAGATACGCAGTATTTT

d_call: TRBD2
j_call: TRBJ2-5
clone_size: .
v_call: TRBV7-2
cdr3_aa: CASSSRGGGGQETQYF
cdr3_nt: TGTGCCAGCAGCTCCCGGGGCGGGGGAGGGCAAGAGACCCAGTACTTC

d_call: .
j_call: TRBJ2-6
clone_size: few
v_call: TRBV6-5
cdr3_aa: CASSRTGSGANGLTF
cdr3_nt: TGTGCCAGCAGTCGCACAGGGTCTGGGGCCAACGGCCTGACTTTC

d_call: TRBD1
j_call: TRBJ2-7
clone_size: .
v_call: TRBV27
cdr3_aa: CASSEGQGAIAYEQYF
cdr3_nt: TGTGCCAGCAGTGAAGGGCAGGGGGCAATCGCCTACGAGCAGTACTTC

d_call: .
j_call: TRBJ1-5
clone_size: .
v_call: TRBV19
cdr3_aa: CASSSAFRGQPQHF
cdr3_nt: TGTGCCAGTAGTTCGGCGTTCCGAGGTCAGCCCCAGCATTTT

d_call: TRBD1
j_call: TRBJ1-6
clone_size: .
v_call: TRBV6-5
cdr3_aa: CASSAGQGDSPLHF
cdr3_nt: TGTGCCAGCAGTGCCGGACAGGGTGACTCACCCCTCCACTTT